This TCR beta chain was found in a study of T cell responses to AZD1222 COVID-19 vaccine. The study, taken as a whole, reports: Spike-specific TCR breadth and depth were elevated following two AZD1222 doses. There were vaccine-associated CD4 TCRs across spike, dominant at 160-218 and 743-854. Just a handful of AZD1222 recipients were seropositive at baseline.

A remark on this clone: Its target is not known.

The method was immunoSEQ multiplex PCR; TCRdb's version includes in-frame clones alone and lacks a portion of them. The sample comprises approximately 190,000 clones, over 70% of which are singletons, and around 2.9% rests with the top ten. Germline V gene lookup returns CDR1 MNHEY and CDR2 SMNVEV (reference sequence). This CDR3 is built from 14 residues. V dropped 4 bases and J dropped 5 bases, with 14 bases sitting between them. The receptor was derived from an adult in good health. This rearrangement joins TRBV27 to TRBJ2-5; D possibly corresponds to TRBD1 (5 bases). Sequenced material: peripheral blood, taken on day 0 of MenACWY control vaccination. The DNA of the CDR3 is TGTGCCAGCAGTTGGGGCAGGTCCGCGGAGACCCAGTACTTC. Protein product: CASSWGRSAETQYF.